This TCR beta chain was recorded in a study of neurological immune-mediated disorders. 5'RACE employing 10-nucleotide random UMIs yielded the cDNA. Over 180 million TCR-beta sequences, together covering 15-18 subjects, were produced by every individual sequencing run that was carried out. MiXCR was run by TCRdb on the 5' RACE reads, yielding one entry per CDR3 protein. The sample lists approximately 50,000 distinct CDR3 sequences, 7% to 10% seen once, with 1.9% in the top ten. The CDR3 loop spans 12 amino acids. V dropped 6 bases and J dropped 10 bases, with 10 bases sitting between them. This clonotype was counted at least ten times. Time point: longitudinal time-point 3. Healthy controls comprised blood bank volunteers in Maryland, USA. The unsorted libraries were made from 2 million PBMCs kept at -80 C.

The chain recombines TRBV12-3 or TRBV12-4 with TRBJ1-6; weak D call: TRBD1 (6 bases). The clonotype originates from a woman aged 40 to 49 in good health. Sequences were obtained from PBMCs. CDR3 residues: CASSQGGSPLHF. The CDR3, as DNA: TGTGCCAGCAGCCAAGGGGGATCACCCCTCCACTTT.